This T cell receptor (beta chain) was observed in a study of vaccination and CD4 T cells after COVID-19. An Oncomine TCR Beta short-read assay was used to sequence the DNA from cultured CD4+ T cells. TCRdb itself ran the PCR reads through MiXCR, one entry per CDR3 protein. The table has under 20,000 distinct CDR3 sequences, roughly 56% seen once. As for this clonotype: The antigen remains undetermined.

Stated treatment: roughly nine-day PBMC culture with coronavirus spike peptide pools or control peptides (ViraFEST assay). Specimen: CD4+ T cells from blood, cultured in vitro. This clonotype was sampled from a human donor who had recovered from COVID-19.

The DNA of the CDR3 is TGCAGTGCCCACTCTAGCGGGAACTACGAGCAGTACTTC. It is translated as CSAHSSGNYEQYF. J is TRBJ2-7 and V is TRBV20-1; 9 bases match TRBD2. Germline V gives CDR1 DFQATT, CDR2 SNEGSKA (reference sequence). The CDR3 totals 13 residues. Trimming at V came to 6 bases and at J to 3 bases, leaving 6 bases not matched to a gene.